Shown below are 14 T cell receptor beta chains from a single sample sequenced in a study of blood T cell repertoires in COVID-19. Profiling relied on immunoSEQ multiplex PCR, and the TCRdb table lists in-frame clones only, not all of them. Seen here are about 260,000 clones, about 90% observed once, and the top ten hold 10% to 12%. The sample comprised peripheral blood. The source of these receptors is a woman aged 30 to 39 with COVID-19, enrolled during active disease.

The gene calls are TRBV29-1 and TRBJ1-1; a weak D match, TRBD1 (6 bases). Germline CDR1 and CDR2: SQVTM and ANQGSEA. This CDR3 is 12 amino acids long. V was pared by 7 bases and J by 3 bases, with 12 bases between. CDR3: CSGNRADTEAFF. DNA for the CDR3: TGCAGCGGAAACAGGGCGGACACTGAAGCTTTCTTT. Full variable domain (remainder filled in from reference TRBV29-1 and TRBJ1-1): SAVISQKPSRDICQRGTSLTIQCQVDSQVTMMFWYRQQPGQSLTLIATANQGSEATYESGFVIDKFPISRPNLTFSTLTVSNMSPEDSSIYLCSGNRADTEAFFGQGTRLTVV.

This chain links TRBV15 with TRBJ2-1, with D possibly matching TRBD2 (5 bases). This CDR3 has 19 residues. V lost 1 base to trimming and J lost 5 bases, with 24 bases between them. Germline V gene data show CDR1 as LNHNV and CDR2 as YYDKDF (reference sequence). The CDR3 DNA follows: TGTGCCACCAGCAGAGTAAGGACTCCTAAGCCATTCCGGAACAATGAGCAGTTCTTC. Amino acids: CATSRVRTPKPFRNNEQFF.

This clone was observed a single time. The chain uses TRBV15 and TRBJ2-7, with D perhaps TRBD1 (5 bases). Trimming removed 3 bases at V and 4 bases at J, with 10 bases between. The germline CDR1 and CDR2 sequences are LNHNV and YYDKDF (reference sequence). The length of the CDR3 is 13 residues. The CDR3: CATSSRVRYEQYF. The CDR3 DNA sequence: TGTGCCACCAGCAGCAGGGTGCGGTACGAGCAGTACTTC.

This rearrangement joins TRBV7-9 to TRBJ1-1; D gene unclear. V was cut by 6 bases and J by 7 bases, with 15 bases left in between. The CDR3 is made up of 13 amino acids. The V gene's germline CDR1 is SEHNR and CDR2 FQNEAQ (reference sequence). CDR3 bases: TGTGCCAGCAGGCAGTCGGGAGTAGGTGAAGCTTTCTTT. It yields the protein CASRQSGVGEAFF.

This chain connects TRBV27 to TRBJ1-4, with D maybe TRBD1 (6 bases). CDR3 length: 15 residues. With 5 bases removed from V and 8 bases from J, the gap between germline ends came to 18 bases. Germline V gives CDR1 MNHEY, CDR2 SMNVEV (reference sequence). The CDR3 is CASSTYWGRGEKLFF. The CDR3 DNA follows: TGTGCCAGCAGTACCTACTGGGGGCGAGGGGAAAAACTGTTTTTT.

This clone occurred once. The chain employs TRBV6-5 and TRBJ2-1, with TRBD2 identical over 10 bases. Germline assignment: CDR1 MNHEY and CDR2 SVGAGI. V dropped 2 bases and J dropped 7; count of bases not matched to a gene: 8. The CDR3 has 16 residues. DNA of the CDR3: TGTGCCAGCAGTTACGCCACTAGCGGGGCCCCGAATGAGCAGTTCTTC. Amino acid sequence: CASSYATSGAPNEQFF.

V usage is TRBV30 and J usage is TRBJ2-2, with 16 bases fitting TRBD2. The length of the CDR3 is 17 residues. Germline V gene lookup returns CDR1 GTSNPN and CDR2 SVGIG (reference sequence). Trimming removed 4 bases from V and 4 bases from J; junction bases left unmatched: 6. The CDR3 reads CAWTPGLAGGGTGELFF. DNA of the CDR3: TGTGCCTGGACGCCGGGACTAGCGGGAGGGGGCACCGGGGAGCTGTTTTTT.

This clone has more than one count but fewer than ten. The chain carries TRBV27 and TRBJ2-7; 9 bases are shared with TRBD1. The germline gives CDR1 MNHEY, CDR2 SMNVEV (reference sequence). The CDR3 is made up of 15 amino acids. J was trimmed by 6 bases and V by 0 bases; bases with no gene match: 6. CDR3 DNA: TGTGCCAGCAGTTTATCGGCACAGGGGGCTGCCGAGCAGTACTTC. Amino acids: CASSLSAQGAAEQYF.

The CDR3 reads CSASQKSRGLTQYF. The CDR3 bases are TGCAGTGCTAGTCAAAAGAGTAGAGGATTGACCCAGTACTTC. This sequence joins TRBV20-1 and TRBJ2-5; D uncertain. CDR1 is DFQATT and CDR2 is SNEGSKA in the germline V gene (reference sequence). The V end was cut by 3 bases, the J end by 7 bases, with 18 bases between. The CDR3 has 14 amino acids.

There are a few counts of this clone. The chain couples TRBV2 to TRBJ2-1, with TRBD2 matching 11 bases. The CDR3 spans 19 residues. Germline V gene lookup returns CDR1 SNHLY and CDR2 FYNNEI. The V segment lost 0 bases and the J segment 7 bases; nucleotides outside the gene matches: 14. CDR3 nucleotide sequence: TGTGCCAGCAGTGAAGCGGGGGGGATAGTAGCGGGAGGGCCGAATGAGCAGTTCTTC. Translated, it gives CASSEAGGIVAGGPNEQFF.

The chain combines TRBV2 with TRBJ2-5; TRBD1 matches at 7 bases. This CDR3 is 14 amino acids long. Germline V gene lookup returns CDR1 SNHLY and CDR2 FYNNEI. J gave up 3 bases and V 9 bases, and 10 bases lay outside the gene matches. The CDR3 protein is CARKDRRPEETQYF. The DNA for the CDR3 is TGTGCCAGAAAGGACAGGCGGCCTGAAGAGACCCAGTACTTC.

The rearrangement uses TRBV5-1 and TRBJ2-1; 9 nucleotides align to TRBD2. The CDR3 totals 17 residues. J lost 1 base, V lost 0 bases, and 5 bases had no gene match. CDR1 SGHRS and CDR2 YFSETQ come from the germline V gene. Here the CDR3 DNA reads TGCGCCAGCAGCTTGGCTGCTAGCGGGGTTTCCTACAATGAGCAGTTCTTC. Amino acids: CASSLAASGVSYNEQFF.

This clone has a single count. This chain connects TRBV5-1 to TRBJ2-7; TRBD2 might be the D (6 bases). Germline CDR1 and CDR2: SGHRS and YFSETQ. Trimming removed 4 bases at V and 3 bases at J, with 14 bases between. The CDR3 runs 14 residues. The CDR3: CASSVAPGGYEQYF. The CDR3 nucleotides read TGCGCCAGCAGCGTCGCACCCGGGGGCTACGAGCAGTACTTC.

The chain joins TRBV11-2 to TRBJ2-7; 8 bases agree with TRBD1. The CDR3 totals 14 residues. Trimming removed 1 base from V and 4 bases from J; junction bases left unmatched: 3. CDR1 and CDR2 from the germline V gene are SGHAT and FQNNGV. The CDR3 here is CASSLGRGLYEQYF. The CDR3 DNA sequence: TGTGCCAGCAGCTTAGGCAGGGGGCTATACGAGCAGTACTTC.